The present T cell receptor (beta chain) was sequenced within a study of cytomegalovirus exposure and HLA in healthy donors. Method: immunoSEQ multiplex PCR; TCRdb's copy keeps in-frame clones and lacks some. The table shows more than 140,000 clones, with around 90% occurring only once. This CDR3 is 18 amino acids long. The germline gives CDR1 SGDLS, CDR2 YYNGEE. With 4 bases clipped from V and 0 bases from J, the junction kept 8 bases outside the gene matches. This clone was observed a single time. Its target is unknown. Study results and limitations: According to a later analysis, TCR clusters from the first cohort tended to co-occur in the 120 or so validation repertoires. Among TCR beta chains, those listed as cytomegalovirus-associated numbered over 150.

The donors were members of the validation cohort, which comprised approximately 120 subjects and was separate from the first cohort of 600 to 850 subjects. J is TRBJ2-1 and V is TRBV9; TRBD2 agrees at 12 bases. This clonotype was sampled from a woman in her late teens or twenties in good health and CMV-seropositive. The sequenced sample was PBMCs. The CDR3 spells CASSLSTSGRSSYNEQFF. The CDR3 region has the DNA TGTGCCAGCAGCCTCTCGACTAGCGGGAGAAGCTCCTACAATGAGCAGTTCTTC.